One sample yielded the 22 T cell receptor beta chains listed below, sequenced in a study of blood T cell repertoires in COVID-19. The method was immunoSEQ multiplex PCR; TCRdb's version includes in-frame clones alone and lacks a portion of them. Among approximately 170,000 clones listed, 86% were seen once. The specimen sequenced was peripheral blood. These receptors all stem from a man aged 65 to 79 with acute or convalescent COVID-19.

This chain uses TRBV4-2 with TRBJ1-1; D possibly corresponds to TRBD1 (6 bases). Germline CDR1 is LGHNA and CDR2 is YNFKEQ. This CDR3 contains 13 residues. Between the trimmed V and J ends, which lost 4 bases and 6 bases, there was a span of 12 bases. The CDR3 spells CASSPQGFAEAFF. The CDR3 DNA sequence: TGTGCCAGCAGCCCCCAGGGGTTCGCTGAAGCTTTCTTT.

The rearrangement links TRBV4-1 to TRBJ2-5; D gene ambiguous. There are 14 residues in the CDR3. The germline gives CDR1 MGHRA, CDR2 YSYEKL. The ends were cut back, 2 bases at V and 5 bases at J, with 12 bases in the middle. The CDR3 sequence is CASSQPSQMETQYF. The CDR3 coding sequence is TGCGCCAGCAGCCAACCTTCACAGATGGAGACCCAGTACTTC.

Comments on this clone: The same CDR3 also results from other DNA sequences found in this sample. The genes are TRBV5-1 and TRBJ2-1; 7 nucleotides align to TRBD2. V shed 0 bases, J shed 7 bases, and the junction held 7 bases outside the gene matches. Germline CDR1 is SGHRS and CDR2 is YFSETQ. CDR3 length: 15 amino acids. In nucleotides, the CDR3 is TGCGCCAGCAGCTTGGGGGCGGGAGAGGTGAATGAGCAGTTCTTC. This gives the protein CASSLGAGEVNEQFF.

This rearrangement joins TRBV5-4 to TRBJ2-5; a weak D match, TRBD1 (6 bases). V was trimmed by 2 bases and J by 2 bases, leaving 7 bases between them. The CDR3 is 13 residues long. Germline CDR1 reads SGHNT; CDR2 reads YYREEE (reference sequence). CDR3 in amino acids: CASSFGTQETQYF. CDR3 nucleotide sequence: TGTGCCAGCAGCTTCGGGACACAAGAGACCCAGTACTTC.

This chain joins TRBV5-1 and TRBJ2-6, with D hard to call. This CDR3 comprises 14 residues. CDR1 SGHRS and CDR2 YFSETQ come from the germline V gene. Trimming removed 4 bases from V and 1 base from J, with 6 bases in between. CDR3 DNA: TGCGCCAGCAGCGCGAGTTCTGGGGCCAACGTCCTGACTTTC. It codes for CASSASSGANVLTF.

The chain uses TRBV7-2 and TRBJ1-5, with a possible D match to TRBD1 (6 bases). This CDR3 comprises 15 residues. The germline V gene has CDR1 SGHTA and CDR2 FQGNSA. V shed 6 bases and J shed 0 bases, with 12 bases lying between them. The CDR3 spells CASSPQGTSNQPQHF. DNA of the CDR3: TGTGCCAGCAGTCCCCAGGGGACTAGCAATCAGCCCCAGCATTTT.

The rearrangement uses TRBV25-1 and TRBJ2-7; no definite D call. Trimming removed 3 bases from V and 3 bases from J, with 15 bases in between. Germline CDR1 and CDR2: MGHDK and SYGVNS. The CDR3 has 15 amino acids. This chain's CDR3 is CASSDSNAFLYEQYF. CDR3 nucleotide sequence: TGTGCCAGCAGTGACTCTAACGCGTTCCTCTACGAGCAGTACTTC.

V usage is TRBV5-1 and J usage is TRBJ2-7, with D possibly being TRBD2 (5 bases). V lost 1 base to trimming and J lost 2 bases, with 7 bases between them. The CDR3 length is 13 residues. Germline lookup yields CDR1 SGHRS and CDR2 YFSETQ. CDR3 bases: TGCGCCAGCAGCTTGTACGGGGCCTACGAGCAGTACTTC. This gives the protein CASSLYGAYEQYF.

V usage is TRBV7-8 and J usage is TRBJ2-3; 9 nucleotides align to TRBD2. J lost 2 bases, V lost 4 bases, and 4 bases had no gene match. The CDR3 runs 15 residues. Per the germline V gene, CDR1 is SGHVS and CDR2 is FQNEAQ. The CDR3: CASSSLAGFTDTQYF. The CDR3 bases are TGTGCCAGCAGCTCCCTAGCGGGGTTCACAGATACGCAGTATTTT.

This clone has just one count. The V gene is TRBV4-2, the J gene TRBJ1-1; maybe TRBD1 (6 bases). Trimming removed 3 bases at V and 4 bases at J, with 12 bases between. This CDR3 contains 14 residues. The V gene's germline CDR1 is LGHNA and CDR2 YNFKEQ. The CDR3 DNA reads TGTGCCAGCAGCCAGAGCCTAGGGGGCACTGAAGCTTTCTTT. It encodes CASSQSLGGTEAFF.

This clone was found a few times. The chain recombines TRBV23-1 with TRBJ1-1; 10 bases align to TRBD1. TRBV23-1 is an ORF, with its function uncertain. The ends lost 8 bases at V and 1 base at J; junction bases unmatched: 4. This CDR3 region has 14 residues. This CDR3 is CASGRTGGNTEAFF. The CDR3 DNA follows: TGCGCCAGCGGCCGGACAGGGGGGAACACTGAAGCTTTCTTT.

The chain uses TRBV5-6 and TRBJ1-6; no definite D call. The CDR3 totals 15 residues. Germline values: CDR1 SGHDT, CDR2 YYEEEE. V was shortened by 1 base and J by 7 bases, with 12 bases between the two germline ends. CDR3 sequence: CASSLRGGWNSPLHF. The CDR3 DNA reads TGTGCCAGCAGCTTGAGAGGAGGATGGAATTCACCCCTCCACTTT.

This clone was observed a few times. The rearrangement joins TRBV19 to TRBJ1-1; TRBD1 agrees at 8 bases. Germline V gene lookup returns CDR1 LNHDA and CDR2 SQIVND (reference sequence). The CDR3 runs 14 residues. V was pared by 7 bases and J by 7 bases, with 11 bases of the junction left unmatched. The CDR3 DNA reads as TGTGCCAGTACAAAGGACAGGGTATCGAATGAAGCTTTCTTT. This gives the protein CASTKDRVSNEAFF. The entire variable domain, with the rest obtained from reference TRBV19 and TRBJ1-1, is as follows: DGGITQSPKYLFRKEGQNVTLSCEQNLNHDAMYWYRQDPGQGLRLIYYSQIVNDFQKGDIAEGYSVSREKKESFPLTVTSAQKNPTAFYLCASTKDRVSNEAFFGQGTRLTVV.

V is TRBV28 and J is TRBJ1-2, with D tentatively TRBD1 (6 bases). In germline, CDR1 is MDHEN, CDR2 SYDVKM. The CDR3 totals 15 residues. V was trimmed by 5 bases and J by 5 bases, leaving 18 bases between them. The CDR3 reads CASSLRSRGGYGYTF. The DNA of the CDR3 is TGTGCCAGCAGTCTCCGCTCCAGGGGTGGGTATGGCTACACCTTC.

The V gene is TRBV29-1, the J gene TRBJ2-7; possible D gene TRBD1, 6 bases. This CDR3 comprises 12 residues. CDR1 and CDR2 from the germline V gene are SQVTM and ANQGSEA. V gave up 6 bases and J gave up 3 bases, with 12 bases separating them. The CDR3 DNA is TGCAGCGTCGAAAGGGGGAGCTACGAGCAGTACTTC. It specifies CSVERGSYEQYF.

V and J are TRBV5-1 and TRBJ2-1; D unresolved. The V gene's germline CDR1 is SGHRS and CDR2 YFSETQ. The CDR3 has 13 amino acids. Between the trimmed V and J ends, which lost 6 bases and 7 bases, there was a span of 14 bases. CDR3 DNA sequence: TGCGCCAGCACCCAGGTACCCTTAAATGAGCAGTTCTTC. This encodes CASTQVPLNEQFF.

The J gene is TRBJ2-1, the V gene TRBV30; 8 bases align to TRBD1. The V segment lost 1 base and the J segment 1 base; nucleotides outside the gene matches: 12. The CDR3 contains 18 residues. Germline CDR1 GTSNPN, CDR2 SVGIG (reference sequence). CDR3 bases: TGTGCCTGGAGTGCCCGGACAGGGAGGCCCCGATCCTACAATGAGCAGTTCTTC. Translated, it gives CAWSARTGRPRSYNEQFF.

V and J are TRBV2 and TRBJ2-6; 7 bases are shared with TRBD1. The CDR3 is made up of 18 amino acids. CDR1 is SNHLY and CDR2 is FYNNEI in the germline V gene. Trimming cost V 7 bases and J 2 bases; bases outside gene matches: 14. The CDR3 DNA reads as TGTGCCAGCATCAACGGTGACAGGGCGATAACTGGGGCCAACGTCCTGACTTTC. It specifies CASINGDRAITGANVLTF.

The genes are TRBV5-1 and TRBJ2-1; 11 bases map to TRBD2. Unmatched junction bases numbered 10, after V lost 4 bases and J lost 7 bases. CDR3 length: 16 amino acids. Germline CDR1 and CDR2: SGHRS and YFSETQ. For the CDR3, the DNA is TGCGCCAGCAGCCTTAGCGGGGGGGCCGGGCAGAATGAGCAGTTCTTC. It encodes CASSLSGGAGQNEQFF.

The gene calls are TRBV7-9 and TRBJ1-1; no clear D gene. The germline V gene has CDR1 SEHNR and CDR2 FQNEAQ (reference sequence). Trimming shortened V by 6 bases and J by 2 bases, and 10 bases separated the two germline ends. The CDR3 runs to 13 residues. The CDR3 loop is CASSPGPNTEAFF. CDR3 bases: TGTGCCAGCAGTCCAGGTCCAAACACTGAAGCTTTCTTT.

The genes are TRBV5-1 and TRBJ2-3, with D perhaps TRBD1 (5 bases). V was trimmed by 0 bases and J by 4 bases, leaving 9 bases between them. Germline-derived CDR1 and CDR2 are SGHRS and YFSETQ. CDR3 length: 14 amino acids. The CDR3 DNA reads TGCGCCAGCAGCTTGGAAGGGGTTGCAGATACGCAGTATTTT. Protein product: CASSLEGVADTQYF.

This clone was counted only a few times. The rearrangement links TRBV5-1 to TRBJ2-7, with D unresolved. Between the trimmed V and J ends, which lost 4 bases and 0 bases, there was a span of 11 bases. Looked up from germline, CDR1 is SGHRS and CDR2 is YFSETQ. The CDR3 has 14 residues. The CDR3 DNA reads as TGCGCCAGCAGCGCAACAGTTGACTCCTACGAGCAGTACTTC. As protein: CASSATVDSYEQYF.